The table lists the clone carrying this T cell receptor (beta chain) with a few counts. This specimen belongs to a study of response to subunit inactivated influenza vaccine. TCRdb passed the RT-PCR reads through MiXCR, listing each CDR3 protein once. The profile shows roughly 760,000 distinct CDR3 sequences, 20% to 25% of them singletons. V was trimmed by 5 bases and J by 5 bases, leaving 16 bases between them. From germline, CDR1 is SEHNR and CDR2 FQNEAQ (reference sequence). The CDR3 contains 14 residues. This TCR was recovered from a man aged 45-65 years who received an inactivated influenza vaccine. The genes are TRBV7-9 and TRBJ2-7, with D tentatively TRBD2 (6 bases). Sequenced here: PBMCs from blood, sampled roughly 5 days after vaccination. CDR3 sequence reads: CASSVRRDPHEQYF. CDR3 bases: TGTGCCAGCAGCGTAAGGAGGGATCCCCACGAGCAGTACTTC.